This record covers a single TCR beta chain. Its antigen is unidentified. The sample belongs to a study of cytomegalovirus exposure and HLA in healthy donors. As for the study in general: T cells numbering about 200 million yielded roughly 120 million unique TCR beta sequences in an earlier analysis.

Primers: 60 Vbeta forward and 13 Jbeta reverse. Assay: immunoSEQ multiplex PCR; the TCRdb copy retains only in-frame clones and omits some. The sample yields fewer than 100,000 clones, approximately 80% seen once. Study-wide results and caveats: Cytomegalovirus status was reportedly diagnosed by the classifier with high sensitivity and specificity.

With V trimmed by 4 bases and J by 6 bases, 12 bases remained unmatched. CDR3 length: 16 amino acids. Germline V lookup: CDR1 MNHNS, CDR2 SASEGT. The sequenced sample was PBMCs. The V call is TRBV6-1, the J call TRBJ2-1; 7 positions match TRBD2. The receptor was derived from a man aged 35 to 55 in good health and CMV-seronegative. CDR3: CASSAVAGPPLNEQFF. In nucleotides, the CDR3 is TGTGCCAGCAGTGCGGTAGCGGGCCCGCCTCTCAATGAGCAGTTCTTC.